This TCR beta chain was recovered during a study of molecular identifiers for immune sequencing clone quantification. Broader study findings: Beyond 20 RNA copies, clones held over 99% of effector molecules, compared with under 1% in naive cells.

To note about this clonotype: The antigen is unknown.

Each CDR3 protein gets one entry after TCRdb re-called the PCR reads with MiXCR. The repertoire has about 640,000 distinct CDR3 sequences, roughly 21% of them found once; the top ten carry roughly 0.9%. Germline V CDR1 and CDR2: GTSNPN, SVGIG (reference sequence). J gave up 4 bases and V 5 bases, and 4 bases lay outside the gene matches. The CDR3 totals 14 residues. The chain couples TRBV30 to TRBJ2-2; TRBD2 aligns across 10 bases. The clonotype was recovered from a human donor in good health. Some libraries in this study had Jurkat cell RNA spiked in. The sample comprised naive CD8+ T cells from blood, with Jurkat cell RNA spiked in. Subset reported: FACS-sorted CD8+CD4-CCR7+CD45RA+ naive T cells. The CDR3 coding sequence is TGTGCCTGGGATAGCGGGGGGTTCACCGGGGAGCTGTTTTTT. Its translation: CAWDSGGFTGELFF.